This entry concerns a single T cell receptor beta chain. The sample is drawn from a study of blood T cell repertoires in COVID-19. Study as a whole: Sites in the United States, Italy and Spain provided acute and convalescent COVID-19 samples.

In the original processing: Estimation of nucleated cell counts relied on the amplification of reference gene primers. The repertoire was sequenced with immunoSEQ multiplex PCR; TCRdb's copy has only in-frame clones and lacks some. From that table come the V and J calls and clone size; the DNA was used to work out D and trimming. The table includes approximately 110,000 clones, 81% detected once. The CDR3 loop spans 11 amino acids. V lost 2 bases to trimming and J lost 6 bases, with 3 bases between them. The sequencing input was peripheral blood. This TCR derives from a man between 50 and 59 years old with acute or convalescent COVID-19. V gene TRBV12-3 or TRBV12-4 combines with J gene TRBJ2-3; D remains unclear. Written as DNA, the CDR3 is TGTGCCAGCAGTTTACGGGATACGCAGTATTTT. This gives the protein CASSLRDTQYF.